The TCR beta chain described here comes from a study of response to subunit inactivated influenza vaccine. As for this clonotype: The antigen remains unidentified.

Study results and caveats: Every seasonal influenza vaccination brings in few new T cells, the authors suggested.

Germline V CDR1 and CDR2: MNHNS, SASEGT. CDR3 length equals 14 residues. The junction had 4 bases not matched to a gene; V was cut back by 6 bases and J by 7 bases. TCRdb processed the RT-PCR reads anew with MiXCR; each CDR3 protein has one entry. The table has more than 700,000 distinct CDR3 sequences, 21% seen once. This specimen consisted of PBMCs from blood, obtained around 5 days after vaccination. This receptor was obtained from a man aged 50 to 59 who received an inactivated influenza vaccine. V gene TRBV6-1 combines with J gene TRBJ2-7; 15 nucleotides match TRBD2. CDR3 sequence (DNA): TGTGCCAGCAGGGGACTAGCGGGAGGTCGGGAGCAGTACTTC. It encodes CASRGLAGGREQYF.